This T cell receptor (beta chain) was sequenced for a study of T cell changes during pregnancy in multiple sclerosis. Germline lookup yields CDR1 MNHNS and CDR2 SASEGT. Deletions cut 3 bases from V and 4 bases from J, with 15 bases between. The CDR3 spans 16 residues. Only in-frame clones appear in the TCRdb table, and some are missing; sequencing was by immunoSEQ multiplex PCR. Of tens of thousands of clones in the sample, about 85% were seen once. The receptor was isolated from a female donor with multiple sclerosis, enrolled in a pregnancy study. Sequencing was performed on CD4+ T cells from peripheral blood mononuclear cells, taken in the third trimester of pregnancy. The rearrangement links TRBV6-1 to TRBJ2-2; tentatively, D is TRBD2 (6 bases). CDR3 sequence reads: CASSDWGRSATGELFF. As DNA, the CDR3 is TGTGCCAGCAGTGACTGGGGGAGGTCGGCCACCGGGGAGCTGTTTTTT.